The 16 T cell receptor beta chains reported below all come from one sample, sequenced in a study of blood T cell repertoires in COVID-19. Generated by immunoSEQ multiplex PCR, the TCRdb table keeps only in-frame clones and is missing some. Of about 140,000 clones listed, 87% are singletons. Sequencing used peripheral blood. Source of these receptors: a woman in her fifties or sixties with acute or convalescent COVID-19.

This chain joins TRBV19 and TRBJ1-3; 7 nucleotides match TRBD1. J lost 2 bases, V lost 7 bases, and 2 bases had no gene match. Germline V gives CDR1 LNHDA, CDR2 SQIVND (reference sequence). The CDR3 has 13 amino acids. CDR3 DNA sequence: TGTGCCAGTAATGGACAGGCTGGAAACACCATATATTTT. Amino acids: CASNGQAGNTIYF.

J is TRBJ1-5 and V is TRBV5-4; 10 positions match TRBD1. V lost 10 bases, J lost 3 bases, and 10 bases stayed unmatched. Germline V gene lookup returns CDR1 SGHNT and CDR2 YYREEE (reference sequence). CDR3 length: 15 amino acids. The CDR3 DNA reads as TGTGCCTGGGGGACAGGGGATAGGGTCAATCAGCCCCAGCATTTT. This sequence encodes CAWGTGDRVNQPQHF.

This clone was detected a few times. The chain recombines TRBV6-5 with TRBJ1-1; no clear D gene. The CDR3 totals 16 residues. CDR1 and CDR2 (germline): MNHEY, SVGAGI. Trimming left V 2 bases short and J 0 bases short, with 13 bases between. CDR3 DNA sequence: TGTGCCAGCAGTTACACACGAGTAGACATGAACACTGAAGCTTTCTTT. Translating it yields CASSYTRVDMNTEAFF.

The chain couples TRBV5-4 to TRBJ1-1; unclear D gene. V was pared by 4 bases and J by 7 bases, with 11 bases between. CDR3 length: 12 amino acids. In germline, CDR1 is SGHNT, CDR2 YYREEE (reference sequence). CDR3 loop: CASSHILGEAFF. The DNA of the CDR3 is TGTGCCAGCAGCCATATCCTAGGTGAAGCTTTCTTT.

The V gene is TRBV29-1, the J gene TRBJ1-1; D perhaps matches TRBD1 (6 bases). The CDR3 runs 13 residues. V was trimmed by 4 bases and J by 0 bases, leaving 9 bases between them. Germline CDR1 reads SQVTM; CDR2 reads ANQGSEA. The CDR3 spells CSVGTAMNTEAFF. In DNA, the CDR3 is TGCAGCGTTGGGACAGCAATGAACACTGAAGCTTTCTTT.

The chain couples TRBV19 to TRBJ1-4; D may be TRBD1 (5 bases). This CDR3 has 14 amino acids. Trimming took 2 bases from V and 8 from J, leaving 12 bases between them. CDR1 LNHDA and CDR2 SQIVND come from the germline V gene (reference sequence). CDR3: CASSIRGNFEKLFF. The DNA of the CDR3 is TGTGCCAGTAGTATAAGGGGTAATTTCGAAAAACTGTTTTTT.

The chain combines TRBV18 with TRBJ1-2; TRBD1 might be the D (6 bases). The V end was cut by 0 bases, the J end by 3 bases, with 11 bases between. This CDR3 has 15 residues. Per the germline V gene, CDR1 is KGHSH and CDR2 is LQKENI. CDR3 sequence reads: CASSPPRQVYYGYTF. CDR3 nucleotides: TGTGCCAGCTCACCACCGAGACAGGTTTACTATGGCTACACCTTC. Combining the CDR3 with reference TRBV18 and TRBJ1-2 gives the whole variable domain NAGVMQNPRHLVRRRGQEARLRCSPMKGHSHVYWYRQLPEEGLKFMVYLQKENIIDESGMPKERFSAEFPKEGPSILRIQQVVRGDSAAYFCASSPPRQVYYGYTFGSGTRLTVV.

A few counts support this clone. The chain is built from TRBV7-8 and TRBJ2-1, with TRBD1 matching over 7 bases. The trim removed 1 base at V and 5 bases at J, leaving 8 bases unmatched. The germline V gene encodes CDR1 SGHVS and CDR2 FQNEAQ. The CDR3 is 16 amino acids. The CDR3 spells CASSLVTGDPHNEQFF. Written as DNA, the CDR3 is TGTGCCAGCAGCTTAGTAACAGGGGATCCTCACAATGAGCAGTTCTTC.

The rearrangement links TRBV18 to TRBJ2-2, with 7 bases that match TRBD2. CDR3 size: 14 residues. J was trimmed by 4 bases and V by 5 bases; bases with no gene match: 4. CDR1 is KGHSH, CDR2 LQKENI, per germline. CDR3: CASSTTSATGELFF. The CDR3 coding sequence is TGTGCCAGCTCAACAACTAGCGCCACCGGGGAGCTGTTTTTT.

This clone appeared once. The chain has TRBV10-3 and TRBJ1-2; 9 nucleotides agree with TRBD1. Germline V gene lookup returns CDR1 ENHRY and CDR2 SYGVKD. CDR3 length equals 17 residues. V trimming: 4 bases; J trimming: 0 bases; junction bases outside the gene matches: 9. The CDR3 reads CAISGPPGQGTNYGYTF. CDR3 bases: TGTGCCATCAGTGGGCCCCCCGGACAGGGGACTAACTATGGCTACACCTTC.

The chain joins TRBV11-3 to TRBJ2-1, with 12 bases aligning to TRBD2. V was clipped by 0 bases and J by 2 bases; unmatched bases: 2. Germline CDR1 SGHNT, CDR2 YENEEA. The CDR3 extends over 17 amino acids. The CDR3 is CASSLDGLAGPYNEQFF. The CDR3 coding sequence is TGTGCCAGCAGCTTAGACGGACTAGCGGGACCCTACAATGAGCAGTTCTTC.

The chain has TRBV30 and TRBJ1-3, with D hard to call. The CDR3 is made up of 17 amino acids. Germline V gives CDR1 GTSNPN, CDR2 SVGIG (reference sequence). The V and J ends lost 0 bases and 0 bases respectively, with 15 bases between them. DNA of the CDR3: TGTGCCTGGAGTGTAGAGGGAGCCTGGTTCTCTGGAAACACCATATATTTT. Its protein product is CAWSVEGAWFSGNTIYF.

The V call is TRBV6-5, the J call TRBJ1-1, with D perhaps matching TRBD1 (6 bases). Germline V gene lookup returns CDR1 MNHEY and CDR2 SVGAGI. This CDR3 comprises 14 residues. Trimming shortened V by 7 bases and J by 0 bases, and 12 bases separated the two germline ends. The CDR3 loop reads CASTPGHVNTEAFF. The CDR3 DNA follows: TGTGCCAGCACGCCGGGACATGTGAACACTGAAGCTTTCTTT.

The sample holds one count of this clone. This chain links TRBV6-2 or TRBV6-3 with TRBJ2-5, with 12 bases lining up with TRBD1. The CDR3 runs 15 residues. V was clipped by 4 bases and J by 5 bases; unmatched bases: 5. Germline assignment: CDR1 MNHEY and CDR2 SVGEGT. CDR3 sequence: CASSSPGQGAETQYF. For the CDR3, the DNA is TGTGCCAGCAGTTCCCCGGGACAGGGGGCGGAGACCCAGTACTTC.

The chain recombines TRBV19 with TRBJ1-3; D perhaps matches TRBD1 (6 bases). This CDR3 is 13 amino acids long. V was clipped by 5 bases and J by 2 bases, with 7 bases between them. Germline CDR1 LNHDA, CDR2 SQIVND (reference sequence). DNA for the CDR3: TGTGCCAGTAGTCCAGGGGCTGGAAACACCATATATTTT. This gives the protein CASSPGAGNTIYF.

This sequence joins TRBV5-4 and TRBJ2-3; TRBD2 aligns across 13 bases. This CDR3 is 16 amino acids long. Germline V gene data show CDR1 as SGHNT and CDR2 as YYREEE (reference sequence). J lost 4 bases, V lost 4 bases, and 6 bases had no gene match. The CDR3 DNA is TGTGCCAGCAGCCTACTAGCGGGAGGGAACCCAGATACGCAGTATTTT. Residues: CASSLLAGGNPDTQYF.